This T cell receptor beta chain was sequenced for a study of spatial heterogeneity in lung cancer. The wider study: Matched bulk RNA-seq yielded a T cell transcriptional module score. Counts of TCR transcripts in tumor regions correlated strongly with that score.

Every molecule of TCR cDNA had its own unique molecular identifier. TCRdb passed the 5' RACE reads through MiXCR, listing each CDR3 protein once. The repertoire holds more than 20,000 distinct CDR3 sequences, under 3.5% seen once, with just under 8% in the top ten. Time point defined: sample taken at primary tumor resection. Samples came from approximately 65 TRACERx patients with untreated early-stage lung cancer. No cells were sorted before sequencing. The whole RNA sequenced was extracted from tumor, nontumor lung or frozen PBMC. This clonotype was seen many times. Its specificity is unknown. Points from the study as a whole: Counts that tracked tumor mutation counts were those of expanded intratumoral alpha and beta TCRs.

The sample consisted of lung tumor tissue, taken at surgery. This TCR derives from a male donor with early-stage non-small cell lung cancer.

Here the CDR3 reads CASSLTSGSGTGELFF. The CDR3 nucleotides read TGCGCCAGCAGCTTGACTAGCGGGAGCGGCACCGGGGAGCTGTTTTTT. This chain uses TRBV5-1 with TRBJ2-2; 11 positions agree with TRBD2. Trimming at V came to 1 base and at J to 4 bases, leaving 3 bases not matched to a gene. The CDR3 has 16 amino acids. Germline lookup yields CDR1 SGHRS and CDR2 YFSETQ.